The 14 T cell receptor beta chains reported below all come from one sample, sequenced in a study of beta chain features in type 1 diabetes. General observations from the study: Among all four CD4+ subsets, Type 1 diabetes patients had TCRB CDR3s that were moderately but significantly shorter.

These TCRs' antigens remain unknown. Expressed TCRB transcripts were sequenced because the isolated RNA had all been reverse transcribed beforehand. The data were produced by immunoSEQ multiplex PCR, yet TCRdb's version contains in-frame clones alone and is incomplete. In the table there are some 640,000 clones, over 13% of which are singletons. Sequencing was done on a sample of naive CD4+ T cells from blood. The receptors originated from a man in his late teens or twenties with type 1 diabetes.

This clone was seen more than once but under ten times. The chain uses TRBV4-2 and TRBJ2-7, with 11 bases identical to TRBD2. Germline values: CDR1 LGHNA, CDR2 YNFKEQ. The V segment lost 1 base and the J segment 6 bases; nucleotides outside the gene matches: 8. CDR3 length: 16 amino acids. Here the CDR3 reads CASSQVVGLAGGEQYF. In DNA form, the CDR3 reads TGTGCCAGCAGCCAAGTTGTAGGGCTAGCGGGGGGCGAGCAGTACTTC.

This chain uses TRBV18 with TRBJ1-5; D might be TRBD1 (6 bases). CDR1 and CDR2 (germline): KGHSH, LQKENI. V lost 6 bases to trimming and J lost 1 base, with 16 bases between them. The CDR3 loop spans 16 amino acids. CDR3 amino acids: CASSLNRQGSNQPQHF. In DNA form, the CDR3 reads TGTGCCAGCTCTCTTAACCGGCAGGGGAGCAATCAGCCCCAGCATTTT.

This clone was counted only a few times. The CDR3 region has the DNA TGCGCCAGCAGCCAGGACAATGAGCAGTTCTTC. Protein sequence: CASSQDNEQFF. V usage is TRBV5-1 and J usage is TRBJ2-1, with D hard to call. Germline CDR1 reads SGHRS; CDR2 reads YFSETQ. The CDR3 is 11 residues long. Trimming stripped 4 bases from V and 5 bases from J, with 4 bases between.

The table lists this clone with a few counts. V and J are TRBV5-1 and TRBJ1-1; D not resolved. V was shortened by 1 base and J by 1 base, with 8 bases between the two germline ends. Germline CDR1 SGHRS, CDR2 YFSETQ. This CDR3 is built from 14 residues. The DNA for the CDR3 is TGCGCCAGCAGCTTGAGCAGCAAGAACACTGAAGCTTTCTTT. As protein: CASSLSSKNTEAFF.

This clone was found a few times. The sample has other DNA sequences that encode this CDR3 too. The chain couples TRBV25-1 to TRBJ1-2; possibly TRBD1 for D (5 bases). Looked up from germline, CDR1 is MGHDK and CDR2 is SYGVNS. CDR3 length: 12 amino acids. V was clipped by 4 bases and J by 5 bases, with 8 bases between them. The CDR3 region is CASSGDSYGYTF. CDR3 DNA: TGTGCCAGCAGTGGAGACAGTTATGGCTACACCTTC.

The gene calls are TRBV7-2 and TRBJ1-4; D possibly corresponds to TRBD1 (5 bases). The germline V gene encodes CDR1 SGHTA and CDR2 FQGNSA. The germline V and J ends were trimmed by 5 bases and 8 bases, with 15 bases remaining between them. The CDR3 spans 14 residues. The CDR3 nucleotides read TGTGCCAGCAGCCGCTTGGGGGTACGGGAAAAACTGTTTTTT. Protein: CASSRLGVREKLFF.

The chain uses TRBV2 and TRBJ2-5; D perhaps matches TRBD1 (5 bases). This CDR3 is built from 14 residues. CDR1 is SNHLY, CDR2 FYNNEI, per germline. V lost 3 bases to trimming and J lost 5 bases, with 13 bases between them. CDR3 residues: CASSEQGRWETQYF. CDR3 sequence (DNA): TGTGCCAGCAGTGAGCAGGGTAGATGGGAGACCCAGTACTTC.

This clone was seen only a few times. Additional DNA sequences in this sample encode the identical CDR3. The J gene is TRBJ2-7, the V gene TRBV5-1; 12 nucleotides match TRBD2. Trimming removed 0 bases from V and 5 bases from J; junction bases left unmatched: 0. Germline V gene lookup returns CDR1 SGHRS and CDR2 YFSETQ. The CDR3 spans 14 residues. CDR3 in amino acids: CASSLGLAGDEQYF. CDR3 nucleotides: TGCGCCAGCAGCTTGGGACTAGCGGGAGACGAGCAGTACTTC.

The chain links TRBV7-2 to TRBJ2-3, with D possibly matching TRBD1 (7 bases). V lost 4 bases and J 4 bases, leaving 15 bases between the germline ends. Looked up from germline, CDR1 is SGHTA and CDR2 is FQGNSA. This CDR3 has 15 amino acids. The CDR3 loop is CASSSRGRRADTQYF. In DNA form, the CDR3 reads TGTGCCAGCAGCTCGAGGGGGCGGAGGGCAGATACGCAGTATTTT.

The chain combines TRBV30 with TRBJ1-5; no clear D. The CDR3 is 13 amino acids. Germline assignment: CDR1 GTSNPN and CDR2 SVGIG (reference sequence). V was trimmed by 2 bases and J by 4 bases, leaving 9 bases between them. In nucleotides, the CDR3 is TGTGCCTGGAGTCCGGGTCCAAATCAGCCCCAGCATTTT. It is translated as CAWSPGPNQPQHF. Filled out from reference TRBV30 and TRBJ1-5, the complete variable domain reads SQTIHQWPATLVQPVGSPLSLECTVEGTSNPNLYWYRQAAGRGLQLLFYSVGIGQISSEVPQNLSASRPQDRQFILSSKKLLLSDSGFYLCAWSPGPNQPQHFGDGTRLSIL.

In this sample, this clone turned up once. V gene TRBV19 combines with J gene TRBJ2-3, with no clear D. Germline loops: CDR1 LNHDA, CDR2 SQIVND (reference sequence). The CDR3 has 14 amino acids. Trimming took 5 bases from V and 4 from J, leaving 13 bases between them. CDR3 sequence reads: CASSPLEVADTQYF. CDR3 nucleotides: TGTGCCAGTAGTCCTCTCGAAGTGGCAGATACGCAGTATTTT. Variable domain in full (rest from reference TRBV19 and TRBJ2-3): DGGITQSPKYLFRKEGQNVTLSCEQNLNHDAMYWYRQDPGQGLRLIYYSQIVNDFQKGDIAEGYSVSREKKESFPLTVTSAQKNPTAFYLCASSPLEVADTQYFGPGTRLTVL.

In the case of this clone: Other DNA sequences in the sample encode the same CDR3. The rearrangement joins TRBV23-1 to TRBJ2-1; D is ambiguous. TRBV23-1 is assigned to the ORF class and has an uncertain function. The CDR3 totals 17 residues. V lost 0 bases, J lost 8 bases, and 20 bases lay in between. The CDR3 loop reads CASSQSPPGQATYEQFF. The CDR3 DNA follows: TGCGCCAGCAGTCAATCCCCCCCAGGTCAGGCCACATATGAGCAGTTCTTC.

There are a few counts of this clone. This rearrangement joins TRBV7-9 to TRBJ1-3; tentative D call: TRBD1 (6 bases). The CDR3 runs to 15 residues. Germline V CDR1 and CDR2: SEHNR, FQNEAQ (reference sequence). With 6 bases removed from V and 2 bases from J, the gap between germline ends came to 14 bases. The CDR3 DNA reads as TGTGCCAGCAGTTTTCAGGGGCCGACTGGAAACACCATATATTTT. It is translated as CASSFQGPTGNTIYF.

V usage is TRBV30 and J usage is TRBJ2-3; no definite D call. Trimming took off 0 bases at V and 7 bases at J, with 5 bases between the two ends. Germline-derived CDR1 and CDR2 are GTSNPN and SVGIG (reference sequence). The CDR3 is made up of 11 amino acids. The CDR3 spells CAWSVLNTQYF. The CDR3 region has the DNA TGTGCCTGGAGTGTGCTGAATACGCAGTATTTT.